These T cell receptor beta chains were read from a single sample in a study of STAT3 mutations in large granular lymphocyte leukemia. TCRdb's copy holds only in-frame clones and misses some; the assay was immunoSEQ multiplex PCR. In the table there are around 1,700 clones, about 60% of which are singletons. Specimen: peripheral blood mononuclear cells. These receptors all come from a woman in her 70s with T-cell large granular lymphocyte leukemia. Some clones in this sample may be carry-over from other donors' samples. Each CDR3 is given with its conserved first and last residue.

TRBV7-9,15,TRBJ1-4,CASSLTVGREEKLFF
TRBV5-4,13,TRBJ1-1,CASSFQEYTEAFF
TRBV19,13,TRBJ2-7,CASSGNVGYEQYF
TRBV30,13,TRBJ2-3,CATDDRGKDTQYF
TRBV5-4,11,TRBJ1-2,CASSLGTGNTF
TRBV5-1,14,TRBJ1-1,CASSLRTGSTEAFF
TRBV6-5,13,TRBJ2-7,CATEQGGTYEQYF
TRBV30,12,TRBJ1-5,CAWSTNGQPQHF
TRBV7-9,17,TRBJ1-5,CASSNVLGQEKDQPQHF
TRBV30,13,TRBJ1-2,CAWEDPRGHGYTF
TRBV25-1,14,TRBJ1-2,CASSEPGPFGGYTF
TRBV30,14,TRBJ2-7,CAWSDWTVPYEQYF
TRBV30,12,TRBJ2-5,CAFKGGQETQYF
TRBV6-1,14,TRBJ2-7,CASSQREVGLEQYF
TRBV5-1,15,TRBJ2-1,CASSLEIAREDEQFF
TRBV30,16,TRBJ1-1,CAWRGTRDRVGVEAFF
TRBV18,13,TRBJ2-7,CASSPENRGEQYF
TRBV7-9,13,TRBJ2-5,CASSLDPRETQYF
TRBV6-1,12,TRBJ2-5,CASSAQQETQYF
TRBV30,14,TRBJ2-1,CAWRLAGSYNEQFF
TRBV12-5,12,TRBJ2-5,CASGLTQETQYF
TRBV29-1,12,TRBJ2-7,CSADDNSREQYF